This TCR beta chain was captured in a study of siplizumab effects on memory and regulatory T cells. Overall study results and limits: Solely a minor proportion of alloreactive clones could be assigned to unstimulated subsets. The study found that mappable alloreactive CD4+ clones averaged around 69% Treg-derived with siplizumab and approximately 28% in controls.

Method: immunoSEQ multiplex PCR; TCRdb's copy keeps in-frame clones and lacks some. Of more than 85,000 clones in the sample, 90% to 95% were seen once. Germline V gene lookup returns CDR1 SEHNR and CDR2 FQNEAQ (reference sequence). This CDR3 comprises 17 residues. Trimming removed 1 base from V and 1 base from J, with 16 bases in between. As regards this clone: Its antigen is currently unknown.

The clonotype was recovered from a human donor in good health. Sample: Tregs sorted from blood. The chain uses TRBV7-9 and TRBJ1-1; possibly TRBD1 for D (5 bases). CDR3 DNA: TGTGCCAGCAGCTTAGAATACGGGGCCTTGCGGAACACTGAAGCTTTCTTT. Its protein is CASSLEYGALRNTEAFF.